This TCR beta chain is drawn from a study of metastatic and nonmetastatic thyroid tumors. This clone appeared many times. TCRdb redid the clone calls on the PCR reads using MiXCR. The data hold roughly 93,000 clones, with about 13% observed a single time. Germline V gives CDR1 SGHAT, CDR2 FQNNGV. With 1 base removed from V and 4 bases from J, the gap between germline ends came to 8 bases. The CDR3 is 13 amino acids. Thyroid surgery had not been preceded by any treatment in any patient. This chain links TRBV11-2 with TRBJ2-7; unclear D gene. The material sequenced was blood. This TCR came from a female donor with papillary thyroid cancer or a benign thyroid nodule (not recorded which). Some clones in this sample may be carry-over from other donors' samples. The DNA for the CDR3 is TGTGCCAGCAGCTTAGCCCCAAGGTACGAGCAGTACTTC. Residues: CASSLAPRYEQYF.